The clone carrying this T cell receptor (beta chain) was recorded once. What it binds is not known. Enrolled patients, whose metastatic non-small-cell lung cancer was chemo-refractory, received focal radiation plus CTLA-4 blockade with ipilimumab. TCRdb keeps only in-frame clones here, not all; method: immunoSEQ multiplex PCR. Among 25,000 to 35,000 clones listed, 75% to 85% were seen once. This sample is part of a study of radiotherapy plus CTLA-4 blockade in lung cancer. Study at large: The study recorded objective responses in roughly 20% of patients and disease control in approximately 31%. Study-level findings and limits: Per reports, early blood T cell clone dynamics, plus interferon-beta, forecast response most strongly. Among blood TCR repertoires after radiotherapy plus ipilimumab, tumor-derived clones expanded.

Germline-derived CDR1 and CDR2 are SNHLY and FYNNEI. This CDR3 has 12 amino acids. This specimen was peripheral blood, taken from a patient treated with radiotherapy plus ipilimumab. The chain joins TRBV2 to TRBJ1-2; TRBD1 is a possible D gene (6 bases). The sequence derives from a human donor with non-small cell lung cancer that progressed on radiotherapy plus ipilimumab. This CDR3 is CASDGQYYGYTF. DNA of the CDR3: TGTGCTAGCGACGGACAGTACTATGGCTACACCTTC.